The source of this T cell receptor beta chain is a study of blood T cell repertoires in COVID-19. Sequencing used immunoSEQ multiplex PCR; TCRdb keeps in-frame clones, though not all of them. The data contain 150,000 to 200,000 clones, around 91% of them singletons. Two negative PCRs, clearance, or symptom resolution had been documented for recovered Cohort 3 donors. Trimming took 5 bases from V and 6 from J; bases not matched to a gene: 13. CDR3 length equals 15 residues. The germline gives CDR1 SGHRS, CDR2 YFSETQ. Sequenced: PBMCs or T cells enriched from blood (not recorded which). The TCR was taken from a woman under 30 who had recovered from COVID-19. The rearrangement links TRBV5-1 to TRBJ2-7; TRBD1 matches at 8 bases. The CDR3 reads CASSSTGTGFSEQYF. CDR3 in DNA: TGCGCCAGCAGTTCAACCGGGACAGGCTTCAGCGAGCAGTACTTC.